This TCR beta chain derives from a study of blood T cell repertoires in COVID-19. Study summary: Sites in the United States, Italy and Spain provided acute and convalescent COVID-19 samples. PBMCs, B-cell-depleted T cells, or T cells were the source of the cDNA or gDNA that made up the material.

CDR1 MNHNS and CDR2 SASEGT come from the germline V gene. V was cut by 2 bases and J by 7 bases, with 17 bases left in between. This CDR3 is 15 amino acids long. Per the authors' pipeline: Reference gene primer amplification gave estimated nucleated cell counts. Clones were read by immunoSEQ multiplex PCR, and TCRdb kept only the in-frame ones, dropping some. The V and J calls and the clone size are those of that table, but D and trimming were determined from the DNA. The sample consists of some 58,000 clones, 75% to 90% of them appearing once. This TCR derives from a man aged 60 to 69 with COVID-19, enrolled during active disease. The sequencing sample was made of peripheral blood. The rearrangement links TRBV6-1 to TRBJ1-2; the D is unclear. CDR3 loop: CASSEITDYAGGYTF. The CDR3 nucleotides read TGTGCCAGCAGTGAAATTACAGACTATGCGGGTGGCTACACCTTC.